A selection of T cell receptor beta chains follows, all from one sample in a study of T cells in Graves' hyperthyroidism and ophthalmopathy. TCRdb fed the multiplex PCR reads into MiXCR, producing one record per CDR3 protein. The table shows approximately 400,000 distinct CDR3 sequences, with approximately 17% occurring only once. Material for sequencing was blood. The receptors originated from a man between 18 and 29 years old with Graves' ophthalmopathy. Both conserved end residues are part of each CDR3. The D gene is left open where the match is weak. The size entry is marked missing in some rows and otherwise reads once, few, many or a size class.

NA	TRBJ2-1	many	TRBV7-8	TGTGCCAGCAGCCCCCCTCGGTTACCCCCCAGCGAGCAGTTCTTC	CASSPPRLPPSEQFF
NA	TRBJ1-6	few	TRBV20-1	TGCAGTGCTAGTCGGGGGGCCAGCTCCTATAATTCACCCCTCCACTTT	CSASRGASSYNSPLHF
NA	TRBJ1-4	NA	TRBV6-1	TGTGCCAGCACTCTAGTGAGGGAAGGCGAAAAACTGTTTTTT	CASTLVREGEKLFF
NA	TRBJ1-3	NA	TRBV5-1	TGCGCCAGCAGCTTGGAAGGGTACGGGACACGCGGCTGGGGAAACACCATATATTTT	CASSLEGYGTRGWGNTIYF
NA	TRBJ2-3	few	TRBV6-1	TGTGCCAGCAGGGTGGGGGGAGGAACAGATACGCAGTATTTT	CASRVGGGTDTQYF
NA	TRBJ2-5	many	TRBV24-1	TGTGCCACCAGTGATTTAGTAGGAGAGACCCAGTACTTC	CATSDLVGETQYF
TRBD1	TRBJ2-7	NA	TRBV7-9	TGTGCCAGCAGCCTTGGACAGGGGACGAGCTCCTACGAGCAGTACTTC	CASSLGQGTSSYEQYF
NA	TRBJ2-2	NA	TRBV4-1	TGCGCCAGCAGCCAAGAAGGGGGGGGTGGTACCGGGGAGCTGTTTTTT	CASSQEGGGGTGELFF
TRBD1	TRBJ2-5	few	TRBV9	TGTGCCAGCAGCTCTTCCGAAGGGGGCGGTGAGACCCAGTACTTC	CASSSSEGGGETQYF
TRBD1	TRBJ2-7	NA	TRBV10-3	TGTGCCATCAGTGGAGTCGGGACAGGGGGCGAGCAGTACTTC	CAISGVGTGGEQYF
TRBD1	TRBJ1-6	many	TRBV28	TGTGCCAGCAGCACAGGGGGGGCTCTGGGTTCACCCCTCCACTTT	CASSTGGALGSPLHF
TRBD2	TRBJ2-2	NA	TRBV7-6	TGTGCCAGCAGCTTAATATCCGGACTAGCGGGGGGCCGAAACACCGGGGAGCTGTTTTTT	CASSLISGLAGGRNTGELFF
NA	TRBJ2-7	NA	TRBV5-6	TGTGCCAGCAGCCAAACTGTGTGGGAGGGGGCCTACGAGCAGTACTTC	CASSQTVWEGAYEQYF
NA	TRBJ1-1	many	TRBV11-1	TGTGCCAGCAGCTTTGCCGGGGAGGGTCACACTGAAGCTTTCTTT	CASSFAGEGHTEAFF
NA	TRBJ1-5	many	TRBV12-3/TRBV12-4	TGTGCCAGCAGTTTGTCAGGGTCTCAGCCCCAGCATTTT	CASSLSGSQPQHF
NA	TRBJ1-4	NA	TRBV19	TGTGCCAGTAGTACCTCCGGGACGCCCGAAAAACTGTTTTTT	CASSTSGTPEKLFF
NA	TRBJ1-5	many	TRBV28	TGTGCCAGCAGTTTAGCCAATTATCAGCCCCAGCATTTT	CASSLANYQPQHF
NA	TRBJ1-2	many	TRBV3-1	TGTGCCAGCAGCCAAGATATAGCCGGGGCCGAGCATGGCTACACCTTC	CASSQDIAGAEHGYTF
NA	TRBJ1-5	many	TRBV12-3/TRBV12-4	TGTGCCAGCAGTTTAAGCCGGGAGTTCAATCAGCCCCAGCATTTT	CASSLSREFNQPQHF
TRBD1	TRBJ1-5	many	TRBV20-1	TGCAGTGCTAGAGTTTGGGACAGAGGGGACAATCAGCCCCAGCATTTT	CSARVWDRGDNQPQHF
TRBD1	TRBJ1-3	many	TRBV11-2	TGTGCCAGCACAGAGGGGGCAGGAAACACCATATATTTT	CASTEGAGNTIYF
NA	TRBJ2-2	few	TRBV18	TGTGCCAGCTCACCACCGGGCCTCACCGGGGAGCTGTTTTTT	CASSPPGLTGELFF
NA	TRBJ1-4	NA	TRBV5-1	TGCGCCAGCAGCTTGGGTGGGGAAACTAATGAAAAACTGTTTTTT	CASSLGGETNEKLFF
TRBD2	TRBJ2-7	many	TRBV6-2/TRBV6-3	TGTGCCAGCAATCTAGCGGGGGTAGTCGAGCAGTACTTC	CASNLAGVVEQYF
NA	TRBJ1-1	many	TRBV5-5	TGTGCCAGCAAGAGGGAACGGGGCCGCATGGACACTGAAGCTTTCTTT	CASKRERGRMDTEAFF
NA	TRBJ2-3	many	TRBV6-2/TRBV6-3	TGTGCCAGTCTCCTCGGACCCGGTCGCACAGATACGCAGTATTTT	CASLLGPGRTDTQYF
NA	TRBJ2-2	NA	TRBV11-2	TGTGCCAGCAGCCCACCTTGGGGCCGGGGGCGGGGCACCGGGGAGCTGTTTTTT	CASSPPWGRGRGTGELFF
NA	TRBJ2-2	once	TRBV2	TGTGCCAGCAGCTCGGACGCGGGCGGGGAGCTGTTTTTT	CASSSDAGGELFF
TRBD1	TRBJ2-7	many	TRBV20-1	TGCAGTGCTCGAGACAGGGGACGCTCCCACGAGCAGTACTTC	CSARDRGRSHEQYF
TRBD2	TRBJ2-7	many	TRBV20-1	TGCAGTGCTAGAGTCGTTAGCGGGAACTCCTACGAGCAGTACTTC	CSARVVSGNSYEQYF
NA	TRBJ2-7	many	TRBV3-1	TGTGCCAGCAGCCGGAGCGGAAGATACGAGCAGTACTTC	CASSRSGRYEQYF
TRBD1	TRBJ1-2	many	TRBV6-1	TGTGCCAGCAGTGCCTCATCCGAGGGGGCTCGGGGCTACACCTTC	CASSASSEGARGYTF
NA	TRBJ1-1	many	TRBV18	TGTGCCAGCTCACCCGACACCTACACTGAAGCTTTCTTT	CASSPDTYTEAFF
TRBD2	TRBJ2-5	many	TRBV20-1	TGCAGTGCTGGCAAAGGGACTAGCGGGGAAGAGACCCAGTACTTC	CSAGKGTSGEETQYF
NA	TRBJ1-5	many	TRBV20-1	TGCAGTGCTCTGGGTGCCGTACAGCCCCAGCATTTT	CSALGAVQPQHF
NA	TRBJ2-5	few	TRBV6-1	TGTGCCAGCAGTTCGACGGGGCGGGAGACCCAGTACTTC	CASSSTGRETQYF
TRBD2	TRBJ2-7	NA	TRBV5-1	TGCGCCAGCAGCCTGACTAGCGGGAGTCTCGGGGAGCAGTACTTC	CASSLTSGSLGEQYF
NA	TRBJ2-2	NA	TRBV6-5	TGTGCCAGCAGTTTCCTTCTACCCCGGGACGGTTTGAACACCGGGGAGCTGTTTTTT	CASSFLLPRDGLNTGELFF
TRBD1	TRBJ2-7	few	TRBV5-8	TGTGCCAGCACCCACGGACAGGGGGCTTACGAGCAGTACTTC	CASTHGQGAYEQYF
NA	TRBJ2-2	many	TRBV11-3	TGTGCCAGCAGCCGGGGCACGAACACCGGGGAGCTGTTTTTT	CASSRGTNTGELFF
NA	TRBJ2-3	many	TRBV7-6	TGTGCCAGCAGCTTAGGAGGACAAGTCCGGGATACGCAGTATTTT	CASSLGGQVRDTQYF
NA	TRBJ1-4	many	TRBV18	TGTGCCAGCTCACCGGGGAGTACTAATGAAAAACTGTTTTTT	CASSPGSTNEKLFF
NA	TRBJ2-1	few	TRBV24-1	TGTGCCACCAGTGGCAGGTGGGTCAATGAGCAGTTCTTC	CATSGRWVNEQFF
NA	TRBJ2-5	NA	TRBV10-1	TGCGCCAGCAGTGAGTCGACTCTGGGGACCCAGTACTTC	CASSESTLGTQYF
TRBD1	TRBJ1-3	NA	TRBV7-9	TGTGCCAGCAGCTTACGGCGCCGGTACCGGGACAGAGGAAAAAACACCATATATTTT	CASSLRRRYRDRGKNTIYF
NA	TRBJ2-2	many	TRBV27	TGTGCCAGCAGTTTTGGCGCGGAAAACACCGGGGAGCTGTTTTTT	CASSFGAENTGELFF
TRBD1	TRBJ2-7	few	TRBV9	TGTGCCAGCAGCACACGAGGAAGGGGGCGCGACGAGCAGTACTTC	CASSTRGRGRDEQYF
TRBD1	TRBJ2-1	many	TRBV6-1	TGTGCCAGCAGTTCACAGGGGGTCGTCCTGGAGCAGTTCTTC	CASSSQGVVLEQFF
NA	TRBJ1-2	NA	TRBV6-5	TGTGCCAGCAGTTACTCCAGTGGGGGTAGCTATGGCTACACCTTC	CASSYSSGGSYGYTF
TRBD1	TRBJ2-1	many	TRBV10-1	TGCGCCAGCAGTACGGACAGGGCCCACAATGAGCAGTTCTTC	CASSTDRAHNEQFF
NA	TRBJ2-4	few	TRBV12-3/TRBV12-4	TGTGCCAGCAGTGTCGATGAACGTGGAAACATTCAGTACTTC	CASSVDERGNIQYF
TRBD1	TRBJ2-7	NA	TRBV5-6	TGTGCCAGCAGCTTTAGACAGGGGTCCCACGAGCAGTACTTC	CASSFRQGSHEQYF
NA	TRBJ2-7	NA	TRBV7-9	TGTGCCAGCAGCTCAGAGGTCAGGGCCAGGGGCTACGAGCAGTACTTC	CASSSEVRARGYEQYF
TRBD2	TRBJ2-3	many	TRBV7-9	TGTGCCAGCAGCTTAGGGGTAGCGGGAGATACGCAGTATTTT	CASSLGVAGDTQYF